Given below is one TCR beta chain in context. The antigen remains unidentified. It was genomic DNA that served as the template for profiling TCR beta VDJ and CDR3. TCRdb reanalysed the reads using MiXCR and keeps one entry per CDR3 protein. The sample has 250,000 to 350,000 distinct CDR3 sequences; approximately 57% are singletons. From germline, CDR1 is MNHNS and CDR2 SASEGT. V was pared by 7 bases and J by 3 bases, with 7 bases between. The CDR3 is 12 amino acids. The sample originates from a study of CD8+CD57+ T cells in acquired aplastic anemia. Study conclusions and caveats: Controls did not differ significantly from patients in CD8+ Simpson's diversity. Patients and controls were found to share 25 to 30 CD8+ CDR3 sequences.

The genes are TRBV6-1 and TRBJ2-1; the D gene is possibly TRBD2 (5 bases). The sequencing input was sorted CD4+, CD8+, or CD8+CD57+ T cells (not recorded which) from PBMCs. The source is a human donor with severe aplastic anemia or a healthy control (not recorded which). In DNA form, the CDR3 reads TGTGCCAGCACCGGGATCTACAATGAGCAGTTCTTC. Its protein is CASTGIYNEQFF.